This T cell receptor beta chain is drawn from a study of T cell responses to AZD1222 COVID-19 vaccine. The assay was immunoSEQ multiplex PCR, and TCRdb's table has in-frame clones only and misses some. The sample lists about 100,000 clones, 86% occurring once. Germline lookup yields CDR1 SGHNT and CDR2 YYREEE (reference sequence). Deletions cut 4 bases from V and 14 bases from J, with 22 bases between. The CDR3 totals 15 residues. The sequence was obtained from an adult in good health. The rearrangement joins TRBV5-4 to TRBJ1-6, with D perhaps matching TRBD1 (5 bases). Sequencing was performed on peripheral blood, taken on day 0 of AZD1222 vaccination. CDR3 sequence (DNA): TGTGCCAGCAGCCCCGATAGGGGCCTCGTTAATGCCCTCCACTTT. The encoded protein is CASSPDRGLVNALHF.